Presented here are 18 T cell receptor beta chains from one specimen sequenced in a study of blood T cell repertoires in COVID-19. Only in-frame clones appear in the TCRdb table, and some are missing; sequencing was by immunoSEQ multiplex PCR. Among under 200,000 clones listed, more than 80% were seen once. The specimen was peripheral blood. These receptors all stem from a man aged 50 to 59 with acute or convalescent COVID-19.

CDR3 in DNA: TGTGCCACCAGCAGAGAGCGATTTCTAGCGGGAGATAATGAGCAGTTCTTC. It translates to CATSRERFLAGDNEQFF. This rearrangement joins TRBV15 to TRBJ2-1, with 10 bases lining up with TRBD2. The CDR3 runs to 17 residues. Germline V gene data show CDR1 as LNHNV and CDR2 as YYDKDF (reference sequence). Unmatched junction bases numbered 9, after V lost 0 bases and J lost 7 bases.

The chain's CDR3 is CASSVSGGSYEQYF. In nucleotides, the CDR3 is TGTGCCAGCAGTGTTTCTGGCGGAAGCTACGAGCAGTACTTC. This chain links TRBV2 with TRBJ2-7; no clear D. The CDR3 consists of 14 residues. The V gene lost 4 bases and the J gene lost 3 bases, with 13 bases spanning the gap. Germline CDR1 reads SNHLY; CDR2 reads FYNNEI.

The chain uses TRBV4-2 and TRBJ1-1; D is unresolved. CDR3 length equals 13 residues. The germline V gene has CDR1 LGHNA and CDR2 YNFKEQ. With 0 bases removed from V and 1 base from J, the gap between germline ends came to 3 bases. This CDR3 is CASSQDRNTEAFF. Written as DNA, the CDR3 is TGTGCCAGCAGCCAAGACAGGAACACTGAAGCTTTCTTT.

Regarding this clone: Germline and junction disagree at one end, which may indicate a read error. The CDR3 coding sequence is TGTGTCAGTAGTATAGGACAGGGCCGAGGCTACACCTTC. It is translated as CVSSIGQGRGYTF. The chain has TRBV19 and TRBJ1-2; 8 nucleotides align to TRBD1. CDR3 length equals 13 residues. Germline V CDR1 and CDR2: LNHDA, SQIVND (reference sequence).

The J gene is TRBJ2-3, the V gene TRBV7-2, with TRBD2 matching over 11 bases. Per germline, CDR1 SGHTA and CDR2 FQGNSA. V trimming: 0 bases; J trimming: 5 bases; junction bases outside the gene matches: 4. The CDR3 spans 16 residues. This CDR3 reads CASSLASGRAGDTQYF. The DNA for the CDR3 is TGTGCCAGCAGCTTAGCTAGCGGGAGGGCCGGAGATACGCAGTATTTT.

The chain recombines TRBV28 with TRBJ1-5, with 8 bases that match TRBD1. The V gene end was trimmed by 2 bases and the J gene end by 15 bases; junction bases not matched to a gene: 18. The CDR3 contains 16 residues. CDR1 MDHEN and CDR2 SYDVKM come from the germline V gene. This CDR3 is CASSLGIAQGGTGPHF. CDR3 nucleotides: TGTGCCAGCAGTTTAGGCATAGCACAGGGGGGGACCGGTCCGCATTTT.

The chain has TRBV7-2 and TRBJ1-3, with D perhaps matching TRBD1 (5 bases). The CDR3 is 14 amino acids. Trimming took off 5 bases at V and 0 bases at J, with 8 bases between the two ends. Germline CDR1 and CDR2: SGHTA and FQGNSA. This chain's CDR3 is CASSTGYSGNTIYF. The CDR3 coding sequence is TGTGCCAGCAGCACAGGATACTCTGGAAACACCATATATTTT.

V and J are TRBV3-1 (or the pseudogene TRBV3-2) and TRBJ1-1; 10 positions match TRBD1. The CDR3 sequence is 14 residues long. CDR1 is LGHDT, CDR2 YNNKEL, per germline (reference sequence). V lost 7 bases, J lost 3 bases, and 5 bases stayed unmatched. CDR3 nucleotide sequence: TGTGCCAGCAACACGGGACAGGGGCACACTGAAGCTTTCTTT. This translates into CASNTGQGHTEAFF.

This clone was detected once. V is TRBV5-4 and J is TRBJ2-5, with D possibly TRBD2 on 6 matching bases. Trimming took off 3 bases at V and 2 bases at J, with 14 bases between the two ends. The CDR3 totals 15 residues. Germline-derived CDR1 and CDR2 are SGHNT and YYREEE (reference sequence). The DNA for the CDR3 is TGTGCCAGCAGCTCGGCTAGCGCGGGGCAAGAGACCCAGTACTTC. It is translated as CASSSASAGQETQYF.

The chain is built from TRBV2 and TRBJ1-2, with a tentative D call TRBD1 (5 bases). The germline V gene has CDR1 SNHLY and CDR2 FYNNEI. V was pared by 4 bases and J by 2 bases, with 8 bases between. The CDR3 contains 13 residues. CDR3 in amino acids: CASSGAGNYGYTF. The CDR3 DNA follows: TGTGCCAGCAGTGGGGCAGGGAACTATGGCTACACCTTC.

The chain couples TRBV6-6 to TRBJ1-1, with D possibly matching TRBD1 (6 bases). V lost 6 bases to trimming and J lost 3 bases, with 11 bases between them. This CDR3 comprises 13 residues. Per germline, CDR1 MNHNY and CDR2 SVGAGI (reference sequence). In nucleotides, the CDR3 is TGTGCCAGCAGCCTCCAGGGGTACACTGAAGCTTTCTTT. Translating it yields CASSLQGYTEAFF.

The chain carries TRBV19 and TRBJ2-4; 7 bases are shared with TRBD2. The CDR3 loop spans 13 amino acids. Germline V gene data show CDR1 as LNHDA and CDR2 as SQIVND (reference sequence). The V and J ends lost 4 bases and 15 bases, in that order; junction bases with no gene match: 12. The CDR3 sequence is CASSTPYGSGVYF. CDR3 nucleotides: TGTGCCAGTAGTACCCCTTATGGGAGCGGGGTGTACTTC.

This chain connects TRBV28 to TRBJ1-3; TRBD1 matches 10 bases. CDR3 length: 14 residues. In germline, CDR1 is MDHEN, CDR2 SYDVKM. The J segment lost 2 bases and the V segment lost 8 bases, leaving 3 bases of the junction unmatched. The CDR3 loop reads CASLGQGAGNTIYF. For the CDR3, the DNA is TGTGCCAGCCTTGGACAGGGGGCTGGAAACACCATATATTTT.

The chain couples TRBV5-1 to TRBJ1-6; 10 positions match TRBD1. This CDR3 is 17 amino acids long. J was trimmed by 4 bases and V by 4 bases; bases with no gene match: 8. Germline CDR1 SGHRS, CDR2 YFSETQ. This CDR3 reads CASSPGQGGRYNSPLHF. CDR3 in DNA: TGCGCCAGCAGCCCCGGACAGGGGGGAAGATATAATTCACCCCTCCACTTT.

The genes are TRBV5-4 and TRBJ2-5, with D hard to call. There are 14 residues in the CDR3. Germline CDR1 and CDR2: SGHNT and YYREEE (reference sequence). Trimming removed 1 base from V and 1 base from J, with 8 bases in between. The CDR3 nucleotides are TGTGCCAGCAGCTTGTTCGGTTTCCAAGAGACCCAGTACTTC. Translated, it gives CASSLFGFQETQYF.

The V gene is TRBV5-1, the J gene TRBJ2-3; 7 nucleotides match TRBD2. The CDR3 contains 14 residues. Per the germline V gene, CDR1 is SGHRS and CDR2 is YFSETQ. The J segment lost 4 bases and the V segment lost 4 bases, leaving 6 bases of the junction unmatched. As DNA, the CDR3 is TGCGCCAGCAGCCTAGGACTAGACTCAGATACGCAGTATTTT. Its translation is CASSLGLDSDTQYF.

V gene TRBV6-2 or TRBV6-3 combines with J gene TRBJ2-7; D is undetermined. In germline, CDR1 is MNHEY, CDR2 SVGEGT. V lost 3 bases and J 6 bases, leaving 12 bases between the germline ends. This CDR3 has 13 residues. For the CDR3, the DNA is TGTGCCAGCAGTTATTTGACCCCAGGCGAGCAGTACTTC. This gives the protein CASSYLTPGEQYF.

The chain couples TRBV11-2 to TRBJ2-3, with TRBD2 as a possible D gene (8 bases). This CDR3 comprises 19 residues. Trimming removed 2 bases at V and 1 base at J, with 22 bases between. Per the germline V gene, CDR1 is SGHAT and CDR2 is FQNNGV. Here the CDR3 reads CASSLRQGDRRGGTDTQYF. The CDR3 coding sequence is TGTGCCAGCAGCTTAAGACAGGGCGATCGGCGGGGGGGCACAGATACGCAGTATTTT.